This T cell receptor (beta chain) was identified in a study of T-cell reconstitution after alpha-beta-depleted transplantation in children. Unique molecular identifiers were incorporated during preparation of the TCRbeta library. From the PCR reads, TCRdb called clonotypes with MiXCR, one entry per CDR3 protein. The profile shows hundreds of thousands of distinct CDR3 sequences, about a tenth of them singletons. There are many counts of this clonotype. Its specificity is not known. Germline loops: CDR1 SGHNT, CDR2 YYREEE (reference sequence). CDR3 length: 15 amino acids. After removal of 3 bases from V and 3 bases from J, the junction contained 6 bases not matched to a gene. General observations from the study: Reported findings indicate that, about two months after transplant, alpha-beta T cells came from several hundred expanded clones, which were derived from non-depleted graft cells.

The sequence derives from a child under two years old with acute myeloid leukemia, due to receive a stem cell transplant. Sample: PBMCs, taken before TCRalphabeta/CD19-depleted stem cell transplant. This chain links TRBV5-4 with TRBJ2-5; 9 bases are shared with TRBD2. CDR3 loop: CASSWRLAAKETQYF. DNA of the CDR3: TGTGCCAGCAGCTGGAGACTAGCGGCCAAAGAGACCCAGTACTTC.